What follows are 27 T cell receptor beta chains derived from one specimen sequenced in a study of regulatory T cells in long-lasting Graves disease. CDR3 regions were amplified by Arm-PCR using iRepertoire HTBI primers to build TCR beta libraries. TCRdb re-called the multiplex PCR reads with MiXCR, one entry per CDR3 protein. The sample contains 350,000 to 500,000 distinct CDR3 sequences, 15% to 20% of which appear only once. Time point here: newly diagnosed GD, antithyroid drugs for less than 3 months. After RNA was extracted from PBMCs, the TCR library was made from it. The sample also formed part of further work on T cells in Graves' hyperthyroidism and ophthalmopathy.

Specimen: peripheral blood mononuclear cells (PBMCs), collected at new diagnosis, from a patient treated with antithyroid drugs. These receptors all stem from a woman in her twenties or thirties with Graves disease.

This clonotype was seen ten or more times. This sequence joins TRBV28 and TRBJ2-3; no reliable D call. Germline CDR1 is MDHEN and CDR2 is SYDVKM. This CDR3 region has 14 residues. V gave up 5 bases and J gave up 6 bases, with 15 bases separating them. CDR3 protein: CASSPAIVSDTQYF. CDR3 nucleotide sequence: TGTGCCAGCAGTCCCGCAATTGTCTCCGATACGCAGTATTTT.

This clonotype was found many times. V and J are TRBV28 and TRBJ1-1; TRBD1 is a possible D gene (6 bases). V shed 3 bases and J shed 11 bases, with 13 bases lying between them. Per the germline V gene, CDR1 is MDHEN and CDR2 is SYDVKM. The CDR3 sequence is 12 residues long. Written as DNA, the CDR3 is TGTGCCAGCAGTTTGGGGGGCCCCGACGCTTTCTTT. Encoded protein: CASSLGGPDAFF.

This clonotype was seen at least ten times. The V and J genes are TRBV28 and TRBJ2-3; the D is unclear. Between the trimmed V and J ends, which lost 3 bases and 4 bases, there was a span of 11 bases. CDR3 size: 14 residues. Germline lookup yields CDR1 MDHEN and CDR2 SYDVKM. In DNA form, the CDR3 reads TGTGCCAGCAGTTTCCCACTTTTCCCAGATACGCAGTATTTT. It is translated as CASSFPLFPDTQYF. The full variable domain, with the rest looked up from reference TRBV28 and TRBJ2-3, is DVKVTQSSRYLVKRTGEKVFLECVQDMDHENMFWYRQDPGLGLRLIYFSYDVKMKEKGDIPEGYSVSREKKERFSLILESASTNQTSMYLCASSFPLFPDTQYFGPGTRLTVL.

The chain is built from TRBV27 and TRBJ2-7; D is uncertain. Trimming took off 3 bases at V and 3 bases at J, with 9 bases between the two ends. This CDR3 spans 13 amino acids. Germline V gene sequence: CDR1 MNHEY, CDR2 SMNVEV (reference sequence). CDR3 bases: TGTGCCAGCAGTTTGAAGATCCTCTACGAGCAGTACTTC. It codes for CASSLKILYEQYF.

On this clonotype itself: One base away lies a much larger clone, so this may be a sequencing read error. The chain uses TRBV3-1 and TRBJ2-6; perhaps TRBD1 as D (5 bases). The CDR3 has 15 residues. Germline CDR1 and CDR2: LGHDT and YNNKEL (reference sequence). CDR3 protein: CASSPSPSGANVVTF. DNA of the CDR3: TGTGCCAGCAGCCCGAGCCCCTCTGGGGCCAACGTCGTGACTTTC.

This clonotype was counted many times. The rearrangement joins TRBV12-3 or TRBV12-4 to TRBJ2-1, with D perhaps given as TRBD1 or TRBD2 (6 bases each). The CDR3 spans 17 residues. V was pared by 3 bases and J by 5 bases, with 20 bases between. Written as DNA, the CDR3 is TGTGCCAGCAGTTTGGGGGGCTGGCAGGGGTCGGACAATGAGCAGTTCTTC. It codes for CASSLGGWQGSDNEQFF.

The chain combines TRBV12-3 or TRBV12-4 with TRBJ1-5, with TRBD1 matching over 9 bases. The V and J ends lost 5 bases and 6 bases, in that order; junction bases with no gene match: 11. The CDR3 consists of 16 residues. CDR3: CASSPRTGDRLQPQHF. The CDR3 DNA sequence: TGTGCCAGCAGTCCGAGGACAGGGGATCGGCTTCAGCCCCAGCATTTT.

This clonotype was seen a single time. The chain uses TRBV11-2 and TRBJ2-4; 9 bases match TRBD1. J was trimmed by 1 base and V by 2 bases; bases with no gene match: 12. Germline V gene data show CDR1 as SGHAT and CDR2 as FQNNGV. The CDR3 contains 19 residues. DNA of the CDR3: TGTGCCAGCAGCTTATCCGGGACAGGGACCTCTAGCGCCAAAAACATTCAGTACTTC. This translates into CASSLSGTGTSSAKNIQYF.

This clonotype was counted at least ten times. The chain uses TRBV7-2 and TRBJ1-2; D remains unclear. Looked up from germline, CDR1 is SGHTA and CDR2 is FQGNSA. CDR3 length equals 14 residues. V shed 5 bases and J shed 7 bases, with 17 bases lying between them. CDR3 nucleotide sequence: TGTGCCAGCAGCCCAAACCTCCCGGCCGCTGGCTACACCTTC. This codes for CASSPNLPAAGYTF.

This clonotype came up a few times. The chain is built from TRBV7-9 and TRBJ2-6; the match to TRBD1 covers 7 bases. This CDR3 is built from 15 residues. V shed 3 bases and J 2 bases; nucleotides not matched to a gene: 1. Germline loops: CDR1 SEHNR, CDR2 FQNEAQ (reference sequence). The CDR3 region is CASSFDRAGANVLTF. The CDR3 region has the DNA TGTGCCAGCAGCTTCGACAGGGCTGGGGCCAACGTCCTGACTTTC.

This clonotype appeared many times. This chain uses TRBV5-1 with TRBJ2-1, with TRBD2 matching over 12 bases. V shed 4 bases and J 9 bases; nucleotides not matched to a gene: 8. The CDR3 is 15 amino acids. Looked up from germline, CDR1 is SGHRS and CDR2 is YFSETQ. The CDR3 DNA sequence: TGCGCCAGCAGCACCCCTAGCGGGAGGGCCTCTGAGCAGTTCTTC. It translates to CASSTPSGRASEQFF.

In its sample, this clonotype was seen many times. The chain uses TRBV20-1 and TRBJ2-6; no reliable D call. Germline V gene lookup returns CDR1 DFQATT and CDR2 SNEGSKA (reference sequence). Trimming stripped 0 bases from V and 0 bases from J, with 6 bases between. This CDR3 contains 15 residues. The CDR3 spells CSARDPSSGANVLTF. CDR3 DNA sequence: TGCAGTGCTAGAGATCCGAGCTCTGGGGCCAACGTCCTGACTTTC.

This clonotype came up many times. The chain carries TRBV24-1 and TRBJ1-5; D uncertain. Germline V gives CDR1 KGHDR, CDR2 SFDVKD. V lost 0 bases, J lost 7 bases, and 9 bases lay in between. CDR3 length: 14 amino acids. In DNA, the CDR3 is TGTGCCACCAGTGATTTGCTCTCTTCCCAGCCCCAGCATTTT. This gives the protein CATSDLLSSQPQHF.

This clonotype was seen repeatedly, ten times or more. V usage is TRBV28 and J usage is TRBJ2-7; D unresolved. Between the trimmed V and J ends, which lost 6 bases and 5 bases, there was a span of 11 bases. The CDR3 consists of 12 residues. The germline CDR1 and CDR2 sequences are MDHEN and SYDVKM. This CDR3 is CASSIETDEQYF. In DNA, the CDR3 is TGTGCCAGCAGCATAGAAACAGACGAGCAGTACTTC. The variable domain in full, completed from reference TRBV28 and TRBJ2-7, reads DVKVTQSSRYLVKRTGEKVFLECVQDMDHENMFWYRQDPGLGLRLIYFSYDVKMKEKGDIPEGYSVSREKKERFSLILESASTNQTSMYLCASSIETDEQYFGPGTRLTVT.

There are many counts of this clonotype. The chain has TRBV28 and TRBJ2-7; TRBD1 matches 9 bases. Germline V gene sequence: CDR1 MDHEN, CDR2 SYDVKM. The V segment lost 4 bases and the J segment 7 bases; nucleotides outside the gene matches: 11. The CDR3 length is 15 residues. The CDR3 protein is CASSSPGTGKGEQYF. The CDR3 coding sequence is TGTGCCAGCAGTTCCCCCGGGACAGGGAAGGGGGAGCAGTACTTC.

The CDR3 reads CASSHSSGRANEQFF. The CDR3 DNA follows: TGTGCCAGCAGCCATTCTAGCGGGAGGGCAAATGAGCAGTTCTTC. This chain connects TRBV14 to TRBJ2-1, with 12 bases lining up with TRBD2. V shed 3 bases and J 7 bases; nucleotides not matched to a gene: 4. CDR3 length equals 15 residues. Germline CDR1 SGHDN, CDR2 FVKESK.

This clonotype occurred many times. V and J are TRBV7-8 and TRBJ2-7; 9 bases agree with TRBD1. CDR1 and CDR2 from the germline V gene are SGHVS and FQNEAQ. V shed 5 bases, J shed 9 bases, and the junction held 14 bases outside the gene matches. CDR3 length equals 15 residues. The CDR3 nucleotides are TGTGCCAGCAGCGAAAGACGGGACAGGGTAGGGCGGCAGTACTTC. This translates into CASSERRDRVGRQYF.

This clonotype was observed many times. V and J are TRBV10-3 and TRBJ2-3; D could derive from TRBD1 or TRBD2 (6 bases each). The CDR3 has 13 amino acids. Trimming cost V 6 bases and J 9 bases, with 16 bases left between them. Germline V gene sequence: CDR1 ENHRY, CDR2 SYGVKD. CDR3 residues: CAIRGPEGGTQYF. DNA of the CDR3: TGTGCCATCAGAGGCCCAGAGGGGGGAACGCAGTATTTT.

This clonotype was picked up many times. The gene calls are TRBV5-1 and TRBJ2-1, with a possible D match to TRBD2 (5 bases). The CDR3 totals 14 residues. Per the germline V gene, CDR1 is SGHRS and CDR2 is YFSETQ. The V end lost 1 base, the J end lost 3 bases, and 8 bases lay between the germline ends. CDR3 nucleotide sequence: TGCGCCAGCAGCTTGACGACTAACTACAATGAGCAGTTCTTC. Protein product: CASSLTTNYNEQFF.

This clonotype was seen more than once but under ten times. This rearrangement joins TRBV10-3 to TRBJ2-1; D remains ambiguous. V was shortened by 4 bases and J by 6 bases, with 16 bases between the two germline ends. Germline loops: CDR1 ENHRY, CDR2 SYGVKD. The CDR3 loop spans 15 amino acids. The CDR3 loop reads CAISVDTLYLNEQFF. The DNA of the CDR3 is TGTGCCATCAGTGTCGACACCCTGTACCTCAATGAGCAGTTCTTC.

The sample holds many counts of this clonotype. The chain is built from TRBV20-1 and TRBJ2-3; 12 nucleotides match TRBD2. The V gene's germline CDR1 is DFQATT and CDR2 SNEGSKA (reference sequence). The CDR3 consists of 18 residues. J lost 2 bases, V lost 6 bases, and 15 bases had no gene match. This chain's CDR3 is CSARAQLAGGRYTDTQYF. DNA for the CDR3: TGCAGTGCCCGAGCCCAGCTAGCGGGAGGGCGGTACACAGATACGCAGTATTTT.

In its sample, this clonotype was seen many times. The CDR3, as DNA: TGCGCCAGCAGCCAAGGTGTCGCAGGACAGGGTAATCAGCCCCAGCATTTT. Translating gives CASSQGVAGQGNQPQHF. This chain uses TRBV4-3 with TRBJ1-5; TRBD1 matches 8 bases. Trimming took 1 base from V and 4 from J; bases not matched to a gene: 9. The V gene's germline CDR1 is LGHNA and CDR2 YSLEER. The CDR3 runs to 17 residues.

Ten or more counts support this clonotype. The CDR3 DNA is TGTGCCAGCAGGCGGGGGGGCCCTTACAATGAGCAGTTCTTC. Its translation: CASRRGGPYNEQFF. The V and J genes are TRBV6-1 and TRBJ2-1, with 9 nucleotides matching TRBD2. The CDR3 has 14 amino acids. V lost 6 bases, J lost 4 bases, and 4 bases stayed unmatched. Germline lookup yields CDR1 MNHNS and CDR2 SASEGT.

In this sample, this clonotype turned up a few times. The rearrangement joins TRBV27 to TRBJ2-7; D is perhaps TRBD1 (6 bases). CDR1 is MNHEY and CDR2 is SMNVEV in the germline V gene (reference sequence). The germline V and J ends were trimmed by 6 bases and 7 bases, with 19 bases remaining between them. This CDR3 is 14 amino acids long. CDR3 bases: TGTGCCAGCAGATCGGCCGGGACAAGGGGTGAGCAGTACTTC. This encodes CASRSAGTRGEQYF.

This clonotype was observed a few times. The V gene is TRBV19, the J gene TRBJ1-2; D remains ambiguous. This CDR3 has 12 amino acids. V lost 7 bases and J 0 bases, leaving 6 bases between the germline ends. From germline, CDR1 is LNHDA and CDR2 SQIVND (reference sequence). The CDR3 sequence: CASNNPNYGYTF. Here the CDR3 DNA reads TGTGCCAGTAATAATCCTAACTATGGCTACACCTTC.

The sample holds many counts of this clonotype. This chain joins TRBV30 and TRBJ2-7; D call uncertain. The germline V gene has CDR1 GTSNPN and CDR2 SVGIG (reference sequence). The CDR3 totals 14 residues. V dropped 2 bases and J dropped 0 bases, with 11 bases sitting between them. The DNA for the CDR3 is TGTGCCTGGAGTTTGGTGGCAGACTCCTACGAGCAGTACTTC. It is translated as CAWSLVADSYEQYF.

This clonotype was observed a few times. V gene TRBV10-2 combines with J gene TRBJ1-1; possible D gene TRBD1, 6 bases. CDR1 is WSHSY, CDR2 SAAADI, per germline. This CDR3 comprises 12 residues. V lost 6 bases and J lost 5, with 10 bases in between. In DNA form, the CDR3 reads TGCGCCAGCAGGCAGGGGACGACTGAAGCTTTCTTT. Protein sequence: CASRQGTTEAFF.